These 19 T cell receptor beta chains originate from one sample sequenced in a study of CD8+ T cells in alopecia areata (dated by TCRdb to about 2018). Receptor amplification or capture employed the immunoSEQ multiplex PCR assay. RNA was extracted from all samples and reverse transcribed into cDNA as template for TCR sequencing. What TCRdb holds here is the immuneACCESS table cut down to in-frame rearrangements. Part of the clones is not present; checked against another copy, under half of the missing clones reflect an unresolved V gene, and the others are unexplained. The sample includes some 190,000 clones, with around 56% observed a single time. Roughly 0.67% of the sample goes to the ten largest clones. The time point tag for this specimen amounts to: more than 3 weeks on oral tofacitinib. Reading the label with the study, this specimen's treatment or condition is: oral pan-JAK inhibitor, 5-10 mg twice daily.

Sample: CD4+ T cells sorted from blood, taken at week 4, from a patient treated with tofacitinib. Every receptor here comes from a human donor with alopecia areata.

This clone has just a few counts. This sequence joins TRBV7-9 and TRBJ1-1; the D gene is possibly TRBD1 (6 bases). Germline V gene lookup returns CDR1 SEHNR and CDR2 FQNEAQ (reference sequence). This CDR3 has 14 amino acids. Trimming stripped 5 bases from V and 0 bases from J, with 10 bases between. The chain's CDR3 is CASSRGTLNTEAFF. The CDR3 region has the DNA TGTGCCAGCAGCAGGGGGACATTGAACACTGAAGCTTTCTTT.

This clone was found once. The chain combines TRBV2 with TRBJ2-7; D perhaps matches TRBD1 (6 bases). The germline V gene encodes CDR1 SNHLY and CDR2 FYNNEI. CDR3 length equals 14 residues. Trimming removed 5 bases at V and 0 bases at J, with 11 bases between. The CDR3 here is CASSTTGPSYEQYF. DNA of the CDR3: TGTGCCAGCAGTACGACAGGACCCTCCTACGAGCAGTACTTC.

V usage is TRBV2 and J usage is TRBJ1-4; D gene ambiguous. Trimming cost V 8 bases and J 9 bases, with 7 bases left between them. The CDR3 is 10 residues long. CDR1 and CDR2 from the germline V gene are SNHLY and FYNNEI. CDR3 sequence: CASRLKKLFF. The CDR3, as DNA: TGTGCCAGCCGACTGAAAAAACTGTTTTTT.

This clone showed up just a few times. The genes are TRBV29-1 and TRBJ2-7, with D possibly matching TRBD2 (5 bases). The CDR3 has 12 residues. Trimming removed 5 bases at V and 7 bases at J, with 15 bases between. Germline loops: CDR1 SQVTM, CDR2 ANQGSEA. The CDR3 sequence: CSVLARAQEQYF. In DNA form, the CDR3 reads TGCAGCGTTTTGGCGAGGGCTCAGGAGCAGTACTTC.

This clone was detected only a few times. J is TRBJ2-3 and V is TRBV29-1, with TRBD1 matching 8 bases. The CDR3 runs to 14 residues. The V segment lost 3 bases and the J segment 2 bases; nucleotides outside the gene matches: 4. Germline lookup yields CDR1 SQVTM and CDR2 ANQGSEA. CDR3 sequence (DNA): TGCAGCGTTGACGGACAGGGACTCACAGATACGCAGTATTTT. Translating it yields CSVDGQGLTDTQYF.

The chain uses TRBV7-2 and TRBJ2-3; 14 bases align to TRBD2. The ends lost 5 bases at V and 6 bases at J; junction bases unmatched: 4. CDR1 and CDR2 (germline): SGHTA, FQGNSA. The CDR3 length is 15 residues. CDR3 amino acids: CASSPRTSGRDTQYF. CDR3 DNA: TGTGCCAGCAGCCCTCGGACTAGCGGGAGGGATACGCAGTATTTT.

This chain's CDR3 is CASSTRLAGVKSEQYF. The CDR3 DNA sequence: TGTGCCAGCAGCACCCGGCTAGCGGGGGTAAAGTCGGAGCAGTACTTC. This chain links TRBV9 with TRBJ2-7, with 10 bases lining up with TRBD2. The junction had 14 bases not matched to a gene; V was cut back by 4 bases and J by 7 bases. CDR3 size: 16 residues. The germline CDR1 and CDR2 sequences are SGDLS and YYNGEE.

The chain recombines TRBV30 with TRBJ2-3, with D hard to call. The CDR3 contains 13 residues. Per the germline V gene, CDR1 is GTSNPN and CDR2 is SVGIG (reference sequence). The V end was cut by 0 bases, the J end by 6 bases, with 10 bases between. Here the CDR3 reads CAWSVRIGDTQYF. CDR3 DNA: TGTGCCTGGAGTGTACGGATTGGGGATACGCAGTATTTT.

This clone was found a few times. The chain joins TRBV28 to TRBJ1-1, with D maybe TRBD1 (6 bases). This CDR3 has 13 residues. Germline V gene lookup returns CDR1 MDHEN and CDR2 SYDVKM. V lost 6 bases and J 7 bases, leaving 15 bases between the germline ends. CDR3 DNA sequence: TGTGCCAGCAGAACAAAACAGGGTTTTGAAGCTTTCTTT. Protein: CASRTKQGFEAFF.

In its sample, this clone was seen a few times. The chain employs TRBV29-1 and TRBJ2-4; D ambiguous. Germline V gene lookup returns CDR1 SQVTM and CDR2 ANQGSEA. With 0 bases removed from V and 8 bases from J, the gap between germline ends came to 8 bases. The CDR3 covers 12 residues. CDR3 in amino acids: CSVEDHKDIQYF. CDR3 nucleotides: TGCAGCGTTGAAGATCACAAGGACATTCAGTACTTC.

CDR3 sequence: CSVAVQGATQETQYF. CDR3 DNA: TGCAGCGTTGCGGTCCAGGGGGCAACCCAAGAGACCCAGTACTTC. The chain couples TRBV29-1 to TRBJ2-5; 8 positions agree with TRBD1. J was trimmed by 1 base and V by 4 bases; bases with no gene match: 8. The CDR3 is made up of 15 amino acids. Germline loops: CDR1 SQVTM, CDR2 ANQGSEA.

This clone was found a few times. The J gene is TRBJ2-1, the V gene TRBV2, with TRBD2 matching over 9 bases. V shed 6 bases and J 5 bases; nucleotides not matched to a gene: 5. The V gene's germline CDR1 is SNHLY and CDR2 FYNNEI. CDR3 length: 14 amino acids. The CDR3 DNA sequence: TGTGCCAGCAGAAGACTAGCGGAGGACAATGAGCAGTTCTTC. It encodes CASRRLAEDNEQFF.

The chain uses TRBV30 and TRBJ2-5; D unresolved. This CDR3 has 13 amino acids. Germline V lookup: CDR1 GTSNPN, CDR2 SVGIG (reference sequence). Trimming left V 7 bases short and J 0 bases short, with 12 bases between. For the CDR3, the DNA is TGTGCCTCCCGCCGGGCGTACCAAGAGACCCAGTACTTC. Translation: CASRRAYQETQYF.

The chain couples TRBV10-3 to TRBJ2-2; D might be TRBD1 or TRBD2, each matching 5 bases. CDR1 is ENHRY, CDR2 SYGVKD, per germline. Between the trimmed V and J ends, which lost 4 bases and 5 bases, there was a span of 17 bases. This CDR3 is 16 amino acids long. The CDR3 protein is CAISAAGTEGTGELFF. CDR3 DNA: TGTGCCATCAGTGCGGCCGGGACCGAGGGAACCGGGGAGCTGTTTTTT.

The gene calls are TRBV25-1 and TRBJ1-2; D gene uncertain. V lost 1 base and J 8 bases, leaving 5 bases between the germline ends. CDR3 length equals 11 residues. The germline V gene has CDR1 MGHDK and CDR2 SYGVNS. The CDR3 here is CASSELYGYTF. The CDR3 DNA is TGTGCCAGCAGTGAATTATACGGCTACACCTTC.

The V gene is TRBV11-1, the J gene TRBJ2-1; no firm D call. Germline assignment: CDR1 SGHAT and CDR2 FQDESV (reference sequence). The CDR3 sequence is 13 residues long. Trimming cost V 5 bases and J 6 bases, with 11 bases left between them. CDR3 region: CASSGRETNEQFF. The CDR3 DNA sequence: TGTGCCAGCAGCGGCCGAGAGACCAATGAGCAGTTCTTC.

V gene TRBV7-2 combines with J gene TRBJ1-5; 9 bases are a match to TRBD1. The CDR3 contains 14 residues. CDR1 and CDR2 (germline): SGHTA, FQGNSA. Losses at the gene ends were 3 bases for V and 7 bases for J; bases not matched to a gene: 4. CDR3 sequence reads: CASSFGTGKQPQHF. The CDR3 coding sequence is TGTGCCAGCAGCTTCGGGACAGGGAAGCAGCCCCAGCATTTT.

This chain connects TRBV21-1 to TRBJ2-7; the DNA was not used to check the table's D call, TRBD2. TRBV21-1 is an annotated pseudogene. The CDR3 totals 15 residues. The CDR3 region is CASSPYLGLDPEQYF. In nucleotides, the CDR3 is TGTGCCAGCAGCCCCTACCTCGGACTCGATCCCGAGCAGTACTTC.

The chain couples TRBV5-1 to TRBJ2-4; D is ambiguous. The CDR3 has 14 residues. Germline V lookup: CDR1 SGHRS, CDR2 YFSETQ. The ends were cut back, 4 bases at V and 0 bases at J, with 8 bases in the middle. The chain's CDR3 is CASSVSLAKNIQYF. As DNA, the CDR3 is TGCGCCAGCAGCGTGTCGCTAGCCAAAAACATTCAGTACTTC.